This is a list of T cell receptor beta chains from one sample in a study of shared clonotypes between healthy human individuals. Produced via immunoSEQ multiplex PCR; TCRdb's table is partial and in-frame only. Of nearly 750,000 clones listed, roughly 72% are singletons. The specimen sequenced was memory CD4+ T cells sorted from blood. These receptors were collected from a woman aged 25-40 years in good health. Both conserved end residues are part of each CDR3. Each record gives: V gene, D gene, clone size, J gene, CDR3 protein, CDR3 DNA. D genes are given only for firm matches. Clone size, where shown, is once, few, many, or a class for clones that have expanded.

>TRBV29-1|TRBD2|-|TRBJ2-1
CSLIAGVPPYNEQFF
TGCAGCCTCATAGCGGGAGTCCCTCCCTACAATGAGCAGTTCTTC
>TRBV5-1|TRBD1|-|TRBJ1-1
CASSVRDRGAEAFF
TGCGCCAGCAGCGTAAGGGACAGGGGGGCTGAAGCTTTCTTT
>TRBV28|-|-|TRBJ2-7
CASSLSGQGHYEQYF
TGTGCCAGCAGTCTAAGTGGGCAGGGGCACTACGAGCAGTACTTC
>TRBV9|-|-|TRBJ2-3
CASSVDPLGGLSPDTQYF
TGTGCCAGCAGCGTAGACCCCTTGGGGGGGCTATCCCCAGATACGCAGTATTTT
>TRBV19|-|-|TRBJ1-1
CASSMQGLNTEAFF
TGTGCCAGTAGTATGCAGGGGTTGAACACTGAAGCTTTCTTT
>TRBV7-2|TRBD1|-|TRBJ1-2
CASIVNRGGYGYTF
TGTGCCAGCATCGTTAACAGGGGGGGCTATGGCTACACCTTC
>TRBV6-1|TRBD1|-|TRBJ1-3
CASSGTGYRNTIYF
TGTGCCAGCAGTGGGACAGGCTATCGAAACACCATATATTTT
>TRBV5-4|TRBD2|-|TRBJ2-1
CASSLSGSEVF
TGTGCCAGCAGCCTGAGCGGGAGTGAGGTCTTC
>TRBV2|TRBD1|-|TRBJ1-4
CASSPTGTGKEKLFF
TGTGCCAGCAGCCCCACAGGGACAGGGAAAGAAAAACTGTTTTTT
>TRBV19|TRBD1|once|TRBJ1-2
CASRDERRGQRNYYGYTF
TGTGCCAGTAGAGATGAGAGGCGGGGACAGCGAAACTACTATGGCTACACCTTC
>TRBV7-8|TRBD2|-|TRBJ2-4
CASSPREGYIQYF
TGTGCCAGCAGCCCCCGGGAGGGGTACATTCAGTACTTC
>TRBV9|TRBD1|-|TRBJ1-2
CASSVGGQGHRYGYTF
TGTGCCAGCAGCGTAGGTGGACAGGGGCATCGGTATGGCTACACCTTC
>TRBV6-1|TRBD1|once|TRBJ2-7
CASGRGQGPGEQYF
TGTGCCTCTGGGCGGGGACAGGGGCCCGGCGAGCAGTACTTC
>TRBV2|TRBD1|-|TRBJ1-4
CASTALLQGNELFF
TGTGCCAGCACCGCATTGTTACAGGGGAACGAACTGTTTTTT
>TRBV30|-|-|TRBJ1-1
CAWSKGAGQRTEAFF
TGTGCCTGGAGTAAAGGCGCAGGGCAAAGGACTGAAGCTTTCTTT
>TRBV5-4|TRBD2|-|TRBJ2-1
CASSPKRETIYNEQFF
TGTGCCAGCAGCCCTAAGCGGGAGACCATTTACAATGAGCAGTTCTTC
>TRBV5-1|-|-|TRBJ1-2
CASSLERGSPGGYTF
TGCGCCAGCAGCTTGGAGAGGGGCTCGCCAGGTGGCTACACCTTC
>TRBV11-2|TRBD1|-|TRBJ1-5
CASRGQEGQPQHF
TGTGCCAGCAGGGGACAGGAAGGTCAGCCCCAGCATTTT
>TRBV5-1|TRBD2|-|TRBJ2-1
CASSVSSGSYNEQFF
TGCGCCAGCAGTGTGAGTAGCGGGAGTTACAATGAGCAGTTCTTC
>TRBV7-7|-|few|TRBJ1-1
CASSLWDQEGTEAFF
TGTGCCAGCAGCTTGTGGGACCAAGAGGGCACTGAAGCTTTCTTT
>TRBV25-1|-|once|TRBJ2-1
CATLGTANTYNEQFF
TGTGCCACACTAGGAACCGCGAACACCTACAATGAGCAGTTCTTC
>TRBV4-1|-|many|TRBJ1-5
CASSPSYRRSNQPQHF
TGCGCCAGCAGCCCTTCCTATCGACGGAGTAATCAGCCCCAGCATTTT
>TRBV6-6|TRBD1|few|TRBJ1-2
CASSDPGGGYTF
TGTGCCAGCAGCGATCCAGGGGGTGGCTACACCTTC
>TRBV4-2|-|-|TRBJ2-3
CASSQDLASGTDTQYF
TGTGCCAGCAGCCAAGATCTAGCAAGCGGCACAGATACGCAGTATTTT
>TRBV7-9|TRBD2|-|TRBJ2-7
CASSLGLASDEQYF
TGTGCCAGCAGCCTAGGACTAGCGTCGGACGAGCAGTACTTC
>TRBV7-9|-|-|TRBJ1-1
CASSPDSEAFF
TGTGCCAGCAGCCCGGACAGCGAAGCTTTCTTT
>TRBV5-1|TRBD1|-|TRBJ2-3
CASSLSGQGTDTQYF
TGCGCCAGCAGCTTAAGCGGACAGGGAACAGATACGCAGTATTTT
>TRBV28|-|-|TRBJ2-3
CASSLRGLGTDTQYF
TGTGCCAGCAGTTTACGCGGGTTGGGCACAGATACGCAGTATTTT
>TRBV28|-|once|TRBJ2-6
CASSFRGGSGANVLTF
TGTGCCAGCAGTTTCAGAGGGGGCTCTGGGGCCAACGTCCTGACTTTC
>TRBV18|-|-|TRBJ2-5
CASSPSGDGETQYF
TGTGCCAGCTCACCATCAGGGGACGGAGAGACCCAGTACTTC
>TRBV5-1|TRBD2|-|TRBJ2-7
CASSREGRGAEQYF
TGTGCCAGCAGCCGGGAGGGGAGAGGGGCCGAGCAGTACTTC
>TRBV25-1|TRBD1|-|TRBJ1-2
CASSESWRQGSDGYTF
TGTGCCAGCAGTGAATCCTGGAGACAGGGATCGGATGGCTACACCTTC
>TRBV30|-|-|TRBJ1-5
CAWSVFLSNQPQHF
TGTGCCTGGAGTGTATTTCTGAGCAATCAGCCCCAGCATTTT
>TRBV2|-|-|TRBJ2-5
CASARQYQETQYF
TGTGCCAGCGCCCGGCAGTACCAAGAGACCCAGTACTTC
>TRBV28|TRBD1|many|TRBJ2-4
CASSDPTGGGINIQYF
TGTGCCAGCAGTGATCCGACAGGGGGCGGGATAAACATTCAGTACTTC
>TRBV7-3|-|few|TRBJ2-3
CASSLMPYSTDTQYF
TGTGCCAGCAGCTTAATGCCCTATAGCACAGATACGCAGTATTTT
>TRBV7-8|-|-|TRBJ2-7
CASSLTAHSSYEQYF
TGTGCCAGCAGTTTGACAGCACACTCCTCCTACGAGCAGTACTTC
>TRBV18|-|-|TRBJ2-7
CASSPPGLYSGRTNYEQYF
TGTGCCAGCTCACCACCGGGTTTGTATTCGGGACGGACGAACTACGAGCAGTACTTC
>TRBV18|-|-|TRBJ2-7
CASSHSGTSSYEQYF
TGTGCCAGCTCACACTCCGGGACAAGCTCCTACGAGCAGTACTTC
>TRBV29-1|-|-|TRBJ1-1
CSVKKGGKRNTEAFF
TGCAGCGTGAAAAAAGGGGGGAAGAGGAACACTGAAGCTTTCTTT
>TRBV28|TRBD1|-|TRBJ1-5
CASRDRERHQPQHF
TGTGCCAGCCGCGACAGGGAGAGGCATCAGCCCCAGCATTTT